Sequencing of this T cell receptor (beta chain) was carried out in a study of cytomegalovirus exposure and HLA in healthy donors. Study-level background: A previous analysis identified fewer than 130 million unique TCR beta sequences derived from 180 million or so T cells. Among the 398 genotyped donors, approximately 80% were placed in the Caucasian-associated ancestry cluster.

In the PCR, 60 Vbeta and 13 Jbeta primers were used. Produced via immunoSEQ multiplex PCR; TCRdb's table is partial and in-frame only. The sample includes 190,000 or so clones, about four fifths of them seen just once. The sample holds one count of this clone. Its cognate antigen is unknown. The ends lost 5 bases at V and 3 bases at J; junction bases unmatched: 9. The germline V gene encodes CDR1 MNHEY and CDR2 SVGAGI. The CDR3 has 15 residues. The study, taken as a whole, reports: A later analysis associated around 17,000 TCR beta sequences with HLA alleles at a 0.05 false discovery rate. The Asian-associated ancestry cluster reportedly had fewer N-insertions than the roughly 670-donor mean in a later analysis.

The TCR originated in a boy aged 2-9 years in good health and CMV-seronegative. The sequencing sample was made of PBMCs. The chain recombines TRBV6-5 with TRBJ2-7, with 8 bases aligning to TRBD2. The CDR3 loop is CASSPDLGGGYEQYF. Here the CDR3 DNA reads TGTGCCAGCAGTCCCGACCTCGGGGGGGGCTACGAGCAGTACTTC.